This TCR beta chain was captured by sequencing in a study of PD-1 blockade in classical Hodgkin lymphoma. Autologous stem cell transplantation was followed by relapse in every patient, and brentuximab vedotin exposure varied. The CDR3 has 15 residues. Trimming removed 2 bases from V and 5 bases from J, with 15 bases in between. Germline V gives CDR1 MNHEY, CDR2 SVGAGI. TCRdb's table, derived via immunoSEQ multiplex PCR, lists solely in-frame clones and lacks some. The data hold about 21,000 clones, with about two thirds observed a single time. Sample: peripheral blood mononuclear cells (PBMCs), taken at baseline. This chain joins TRBV6-5 and TRBJ2-5, with D possibly TRBD2 on 5 matching bases. The sequence was obtained from a human donor with classical Hodgkin lymphoma. The CDR3 DNA follows: TGTGCCAGCAGTTACGGGGAGAGGCCCGGGGAGACCCAGTACTTC. It yields the protein CASSYGERPGETQYF.